This record concerns one TCR beta chain sequence. Germline V gene data show CDR1 as SGHDT and CDR2 as YYEEEE. Germline trimming cut 4 bases from V and 6 bases from J; bases unmatched to any gene: 6. The CDR3 runs 13 residues. This sample is part of a study of CD8 T cells in Susac syndrome. Sequencing of TCR beta was carried out in blood CD8+ and CD4+ T cells. Included as multiple sclerosis controls were treatment-naive patients who had stable or active relapsing-remitting disease. Negative isolation yielded CD4+ and CD8+ T cells, and FACS enriched TEMRA cells. Random hexamers were used to reverse transcribe an amount of about 0.5 to 1 ug RNA. TCRdb fed the immunoSEQ multiplex PCR reads into MiXCR, producing one record per CDR3 protein. The sample yields about 210,000 distinct CDR3 sequences, around 96% seen once.

The rearrangement joins TRBV5-6 to TRBJ1-2; 7 bases agree with TRBD1. This sequence was found in a human donor with multiple sclerosis. Sample: CD4+ T cells from PBMCs. The CDR3 sequence is CASSATGLDGYTF. As DNA, the CDR3 is TGTGCCAGCAGCGCGACAGGGCTGGATGGCTACACCTTC.